This section outlines one T cell receptor (beta chain) sequence together with its context. For TCRbeta, the library was prepared with unique molecular identifiers. TCRdb processed the PCR reads anew with MiXCR; each CDR3 protein has one entry. The sample consists of 400,000 to 500,000 distinct CDR3 sequences, 11% of them appearing once. The data belong to a study of T-cell reconstitution after alpha-beta-depleted transplantation in children. V gave up 0 bases and J gave up 6 bases, with 8 bases separating them. The CDR3 runs to 14 residues. The gene calls are TRBV12-3 or TRBV12-4 and TRBJ2-2; D unresolved. The material sequenced was PBMCs from the stem cell graft donor, taken from the stem cell graft. This receptor was taken from a human donor who donated a stem cell graft to a child with acute myeloid leukemia. The CDR3 bases are TGTGCCAGCAGTTTAGCTGGCCTTCCCGGGGAGCTGTTTTTT. Translating it yields CASSLAGLPGELFF.